Below are 11 T cell receptor beta chains sequenced from a single sample in a study of blood T cell repertoires in COVID-19. The table came from immunoSEQ multiplex PCR; TCRdb's copy has only in-frame clones and leaves some out. The table records a few hundred thousand clones, roughly 80% of them present only once. The sequencing input was peripheral blood. These receptors came from a human donor with acute or convalescent COVID-19. The donor label of this sample is uncertain.

This rearrangement joins TRBV7-2 to TRBJ1-3; D ambiguous. V lost 5 bases to trimming and J lost 2 bases, with 22 bases between them. This CDR3 comprises 18 residues. Germline CDR1 and CDR2: SGHTA and FQGNSA. The CDR3 bases are TGTGCCAGCAGCCTAGGCTTTCGGGGTGGTTTAGCTGGAAACACCATATATTTT. Its protein product is CASSLGFRGGLAGNTIYF.

CDR3 DNA: TGTGCCAGCAGTGATGGGGGGGTAAACACCGGGGAGCTGTTTTTT. This sequence encodes CASSDGGVNTGELFF. The chain is built from TRBV2 and TRBJ2-2, with TRBD2 matching 7 bases. This CDR3 spans 15 amino acids. CDR1 is SNHLY, CDR2 FYNNEI, per germline. V shed 3 bases and J 2 bases; nucleotides not matched to a gene: 3.

This clone was counted a single time. The V gene is TRBV28, the J gene TRBJ2-3; 12 positions agree with TRBD1. Trimming removed 6 bases from V and 4 bases from J; junction bases left unmatched: 14. Germline V gene data show CDR1 as MDHEN and CDR2 as SYDVKM. The CDR3 has 18 residues. The CDR3 nucleotides read TGTGCCAGCAGCCTACGGGGACAGGGGGCGCGAGCGGCAGATACGCAGTATTTT. Translated: CASSLRGQGARAADTQYF.

The rearrangement links TRBV19 to TRBJ1-1; 8 nucleotides align to TRBD1. The CDR3 runs 14 residues. With 7 bases clipped from V and 11 bases from J, the junction kept 15 bases outside the gene matches. Germline CDR1 and CDR2: LNHDA and SQIVND (reference sequence). CDR3 sequence (DNA): TGTGCCAGTAACCAACCCGGGGACAGGCTTAGGGCTTTCTTT. Its protein is CASNQPGDRLRAFF.

This clone was counted between two and nine times. The chain joins TRBV19 to TRBJ1-1; 8 nucleotides agree with TRBD1. The germline V gene has CDR1 LNHDA and CDR2 SQIVND (reference sequence). The CDR3 length is 14 residues. V was clipped by 5 bases and J by 3 bases; unmatched bases: 5. Here the CDR3 DNA reads TGTGCCAGTAGTGCCAGGGGGCTGTACACTGAAGCTTTCTTT. As protein: CASSARGLYTEAFF.

This clone was counted a single time. The chain joins TRBV28 to TRBJ1-5; maybe TRBD1 (5 bases). V lost 10 bases and J 6 bases, leaving 31 bases between the germline ends. The CDR3 contains 18 residues. Germline V lookup: CDR1 MDHEN, CDR2 SYDVKM. The CDR3 DNA is TGTGCCACCTCAAGCCTGCGGGGGGAGGATATAAGGGGTCAGCCCCAGCATTTT. Amino acids: CATSSLRGEDIRGQPQHF.

The gene calls are TRBV9 and TRBJ2-5; TRBD1 agrees at 7 bases. The CDR3 is 15 amino acids. Germline CDR1 and CDR2: SGDLS and YYNGEE. V lost 1 base to trimming and J lost 3 bases; unmatched junction nucleotides: 6. The CDR3 sequence: CASSVWGQQEETQYF. CDR3 sequence (DNA): TGTGCCAGCAGCGTATGGGGACAGCAAGAAGAGACCCAGTACTTC. Based on the CDR3 plus reference TRBV9 and TRBJ2-5, the full variable domain is DSGVTQTPKHLITATGQRVTLRCSPRSGDLSVYWYQQSLDQGLQFLIQYYNGEERAKGNILERFSAQQFPDLHSELNLSSLELGDSALYFCASSVWGQQEETQYFGPGTRLLVL.

The J gene is TRBJ1-1, the V gene TRBV18; no clear D. Germline V gene data show CDR1 as KGHSH and CDR2 as LQKENI. The CDR3 extends over 15 amino acids. Trimming left V 0 bases short and J 2 bases short, with 10 bases between. This CDR3 is CASSPPAGVNTEAFF. The CDR3 nucleotides are TGTGCCAGCTCACCACCCGCCGGAGTAAACACTGAAGCTTTCTTT.

The chain carries TRBV18 and TRBJ1-2, with 9 bases identical to TRBD1. The germline V gene encodes CDR1 KGHSH and CDR2 LQKENI. This CDR3 comprises 15 residues. V shed 0 bases and J 6 bases; nucleotides not matched to a gene: 5. Here the CDR3 reads CASSPPRTGVHGYTF. For the CDR3, the DNA is TGTGCCAGCTCACCACCTAGGACAGGGGTTCATGGCTACACCTTC. Variable domain in full (rest from reference TRBV18 and TRBJ1-2): NAGVMQNPRHLVRRRGQEARLRCSPMKGHSHVYWYRQLPEEGLKFMVYLQKENIIDESGMPKERFSAEFPKEGPSILRIQQVVRGDSAAYFCASSPPRTGVHGYTFGSGTRLTVV.

The V gene is TRBV5-1, the J gene TRBJ1-1; 7 positions match TRBD1. Unmatched junction bases numbered 3, after V lost 4 bases and J lost 3 bases. Germline CDR1 is SGHRS and CDR2 is YFSETQ. The CDR3 loop spans 13 amino acids. This CDR3 is CASSGDSYTEAFF. As DNA, the CDR3 is TGCGCCAGCAGCGGGGACAGTTACACTGAAGCTTTCTTT.

This sequence joins TRBV30 and TRBJ1-2; 9 nucleotides agree with TRBD1. CDR1 GTSNPN and CDR2 SVGIG come from the germline V gene (reference sequence). The CDR3 is 16 amino acids. The trim removed 2 bases at V and 8 bases at J, leaving 15 bases unmatched. In DNA form, the CDR3 reads TGTGCCTGGAGTTTATCCGGGACAGGGAGTATTGGGGGCTACACCTTC. Encoded protein: CAWSLSGTGSIGGYTF.